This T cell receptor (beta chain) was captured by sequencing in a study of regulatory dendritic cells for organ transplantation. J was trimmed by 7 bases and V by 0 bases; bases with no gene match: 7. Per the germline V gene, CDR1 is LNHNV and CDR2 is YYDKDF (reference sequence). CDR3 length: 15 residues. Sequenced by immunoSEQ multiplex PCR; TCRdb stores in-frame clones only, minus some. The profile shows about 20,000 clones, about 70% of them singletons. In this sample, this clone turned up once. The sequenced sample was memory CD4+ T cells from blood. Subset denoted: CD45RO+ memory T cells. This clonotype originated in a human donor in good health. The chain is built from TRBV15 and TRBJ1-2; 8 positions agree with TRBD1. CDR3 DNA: TGTGCCACCAGCAGAGATCTAGGACAGGGAAGTGGCTACACCTTC. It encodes CATSRDLGQGSGYTF.